The 26 T cell receptor beta chains below all came from one sample that was sequenced in a study of T-cell memory formation after mild COVID-19. MiXCR, applied by TCRdb to the 5' RACE reads, yields one record per CDR3 protein. Among 360,000 or so distinct CDR3 sequences listed, 25% to 30% were seen once. The sequenced sample consisted of PBMCs or a T cell subset sorted from them (not recorded which). The receptors stem from an adult woman who had mild COVID-19 (a few samples of this study predate the infection). Cell type and time point are not known.

The chain combines TRBV27 with TRBJ2-7; D may correspond to TRBD1 or TRBD2 (5 bases each). CDR1 is MNHEY, CDR2 SMNVEV, per germline (reference sequence). V was shortened by 2 bases and J by 2 bases, with 13 bases between the two germline ends. This CDR3 is built from 15 residues. In DNA form, the CDR3 reads TGTGCCAGCAGTTTACGGCCGGGGCAGACCTACGAGCAGTACTTC. It is translated as CASSLRPGQTYEQYF.

The rearrangement links TRBV6-6 to TRBJ2-7, with 7 positions matching TRBD1. The junction had 11 bases not matched to a gene; V was cut back by 7 bases and J by 2 bases. Per the germline V gene, CDR1 is MNHNY and CDR2 is SVGAGI (reference sequence). There are 15 residues in the CDR3. CDR3 nucleotides: TGTGCCAGCACCAAGGGGGCAGGCTTTACCTACGAGCAGTACTTC. It yields the protein CASTKGAGFTYEQYF.

The table lists this clonotype with a few counts. This sequence joins TRBV7-9 and TRBJ1-5, with D hard to call. CDR1 is SEHNR, CDR2 FQNEAQ, per germline (reference sequence). Trimming shortened V by 1 base and J by 4 bases, and 5 bases separated the two germline ends. There are 13 residues in the CDR3. CDR3 region: CASSLDTNQPQHF. CDR3 nucleotides: TGTGCCAGCAGCTTAGACACTAATCAGCCCCAGCATTTT.

This clonotype was observed a few times. DNA of the CDR3: TGTGCCAGCAGTGACAGACAGGGGGGTTGGAGTGAGCAGTACTTC. Its translation is CASSDRQGGWSEQYF. The V gene is TRBV12-3 or TRBV12-4, the J gene TRBJ2-7; 9 bases map to TRBD1. The CDR3 loop spans 15 amino acids. The J segment lost 7 bases and the V segment lost 5 bases, leaving 12 bases of the junction unmatched.

The rearrangement uses TRBV14 and TRBJ1-2; tentatively, D is TRBD1 (5 bases). V shed 1 base and J shed 5 bases, with 14 bases lying between them. The CDR3 spans 15 residues. In germline, CDR1 is SGHDN, CDR2 FVKESK. CDR3 loop: CASSQVTGSLYGYTF. CDR3 coding DNA: TGTGCCAGCAGCCAAGTCACAGGATCGTTGTATGGCTACACCTTC.

This clonotype was detected a few times. The rearrangement links TRBV30 to TRBJ1-4; 9 nucleotides agree with TRBD1. Looked up from germline, CDR1 is GTSNPN and CDR2 is SVGIG (reference sequence). CDR3 length equals 14 residues. After removal of 3 bases from V and 6 bases from J, the junction contained 5 bases not matched to a gene. CDR3 DNA: TGTGCCTGGAGGGCGGGACAGGGTCATGAAAAACTGTTTTTT. Amino acids: CAWRAGQGHEKLFF.

The chain is built from TRBV5-1 and TRBJ2-1; D is possibly TRBD1 (6 bases). This CDR3 is 14 amino acids long. Germline values: CDR1 SGHRS, CDR2 YFSETQ. The germline V and J ends were trimmed by 4 bases and 5 bases, with 13 bases remaining between them. The CDR3 is CASSGMDSHNEQFF. Here the CDR3 DNA reads TGCGCCAGCAGCGGAATGGACAGCCACAATGAGCAGTTCTTC.

In its sample, this clonotype was seen once. The chain has TRBV5-1 and TRBJ1-2; maybe TRBD1 (5 bases). The CDR3 sequence is 15 residues long. V dropped 0 bases and J dropped 5 bases, with 14 bases sitting between them. In germline, CDR1 is SGHRS, CDR2 YFSETQ. The CDR3 nucleotides are TGCGCCAGCAGCTTGGTCGGGGGGATCGGTTATGGCTACACCTTC. Translation: CASSLVGGIGYGYTF.

The chain links TRBV29-1 to TRBJ2-3; 10 bases are shared with TRBD1. Germline loops: CDR1 SQVTM, CDR2 ANQGSEA. This CDR3 is 15 amino acids long. Trimming removed 4 bases from V and 4 bases from J; junction bases left unmatched: 8. The CDR3 loop is CSVVGGQGNADTQYF. In DNA, the CDR3 is TGCAGCGTTGTGGGGGGACAGGGGAACGCAGATACGCAGTATTTT.

About this clonotype: A read error may account for a junction end that differs from germline. As DNA, the CDR3 is TGTGCCAGCGGTTTATCCCACACTGAAGCTTTCTTT. Translation: CASGLSHTEAFF. V and J are TRBV12-3 or TRBV12-4 and TRBJ1-1; no reliable D call. This CDR3 has 12 residues.

The CDR3 here is CASSSSGSGSEQFF. The CDR3 coding sequence is TGTGCCAGCAGCTCTAGCGGGAGTGGTAGTGAGCAGTTCTTC. This chain joins TRBV7-6 and TRBJ2-1, with 10 bases aligning to TRBD2. The CDR3 spans 14 residues. Germline V gives CDR1 SGHVS, CDR2 FNYEAQ. The ends lost 4 bases at V and 9 bases at J; junction bases unmatched: 6.

This chain links TRBV5-1 with TRBJ2-7; no reliable D call. The CDR3 has 14 amino acids. Germline assignment: CDR1 SGHRS and CDR2 YFSETQ. Trimming removed 3 bases at V and 0 bases at J, with 10 bases between. CDR3 coding DNA: TGCGCCAGCAGCTACACACCCGACTCCTACGAGCAGTACTTC. This codes for CASSYTPDSYEQYF.

This clonotype was recorded a few times. V gene TRBV15 combines with J gene TRBJ2-7; D not certain. Germline V gene lookup returns CDR1 LNHNV and CDR2 YYDKDF (reference sequence). Trimming left V 5 bases short and J 6 bases short, with 14 bases between. CDR3 length equals 13 residues. CDR3 DNA: TGTGCCACCAGCTCGTATGGGGTAATCGAGCAGTACTTC. Protein: CATSSYGVIEQYF.

V is TRBV7-2 and J is TRBJ2-3; TRBD1 agrees at 10 bases. V was clipped by 5 bases and J by 0 bases; unmatched bases: 8. Germline V gene sequence: CDR1 SGHTA, CDR2 FQGNSA. The CDR3 covers 17 residues. The CDR3 bases are TGTGCCAGCAGCGTAAGGGGACAGGGGAGCAGCACAGATACGCAGTATTTT. It specifies CASSVRGQGSSTDTQYF.

This clonotype was seen only a few times. This rearrangement joins TRBV7-2 to TRBJ1-1; D not resolved. The V end was cut by 5 bases, the J end by 4 bases, with 17 bases between. The CDR3 totals 15 residues. Per the germline V gene, CDR1 is SGHTA and CDR2 is FQGNSA. Here the CDR3 reads CASSPRAGVGTEAFF. The DNA of the CDR3 is TGTGCCAGCAGCCCAAGAGCGGGAGTCGGCACTGAAGCTTTCTTT.

The table lists this clonotype with a few counts. The V and J genes are TRBV12-3 or TRBV12-4 and TRBJ1-6; D not resolved. The V and J ends lost 7 bases and 10 bases respectively, with 20 bases between them. The CDR3 is made up of 15 amino acids. The DNA of the CDR3 is TGTGCCAGCACCGAACCCCCAGGTCCGGGGTCACCCCTCCACTTT. It is translated as CASTEPPGPGSPLHF.

This clonotype was seen a few times. The chain couples TRBV6-1 to TRBJ1-1; D might be TRBD1 (6 bases). This CDR3 spans 12 amino acids. The V and J ends lost 7 bases and 3 bases respectively, with 9 bases between them. Germline values: CDR1 MNHNS, CDR2 SASEGT. CDR3 region: CASKRGDTEAFF. CDR3 bases: TGTGCCAGCAAAAGGGGGGACACTGAAGCTTTCTTT.

This clonotype appeared once. The CDR3 is CASSFSGTGKPEAFF. CDR3 sequence (DNA): TGTGCCAGCAGTTTCTCCGGGACAGGGAAGCCTGAAGCTTTCTTT. The V gene is TRBV6-5, the J gene TRBJ1-1; 9 nucleotides line up with TRBD1. Germline V CDR1 and CDR2: MNHEY, SVGAGI. After removal of 4 bases from V and 6 bases from J, the junction contained 9 bases not matched to a gene. The CDR3 spans 15 residues.

This clonotype appeared a few times. The rearrangement joins TRBV3-1 to TRBJ1-1; D is uncertain. Trimming took off 7 bases at V and 6 bases at J, with 21 bases between the two ends. CDR3 length equals 15 residues. Germline CDR1 LGHDT, CDR2 YNNKEL (reference sequence). This chain's CDR3 is CASTSGGHTSAEAFF. In DNA, the CDR3 is TGTGCCAGCACCTCGGGTGGTCATACGAGCGCTGAAGCTTTCTTT. Full variable domain (rest looked up from reference TRBV3-1 and TRBJ1-1): DTAVSQTPKYLVTQMGNDKSIKCEQNLGHDTMYWYKQDSKKFLKIMFSYNNKELIINETVPNRFSPKSPDKAHLNLHINSLELGDSAVYFCASTSGGHTSAEAFFGQGTRLTVV.

This clonotype turned up a few times. V is TRBV3-1 and J is TRBJ2-7; D gene uncertain. The CDR3 has 17 residues. V lost 3 bases to trimming and J lost 0 bases, with 18 bases between them. Germline V CDR1 and CDR2: LGHDT, YNNKEL (reference sequence). CDR3 bases: TGTGCCAGCAGCCAGGGCTTCTGGCCCTCTAGCTCCTACGAGCAGTACTTC. Translating it yields CASSQGFWPSSSYEQYF.

A word on this clonotype: This may be a read error: a much more frequent sequence differs by one nucleotide. The V and J genes are TRBV11-1 and TRBJ2-1; no reliable D call. The CDR3 is 11 amino acids. Germline V gene lookup returns CDR1 SGHAT and CDR2 FQDESV (reference sequence). The V gene lost 2 bases and the J gene lost 8 bases, with 4 bases spanning the gap. In nucleotides, the CDR3 is TGTGCCAGCAGCTTAAGGTATGAGCAGTTCTTC. It is translated as CASSLRYEQFF.

This clonotype showed up just a few times. The chain recombines TRBV12-3 or TRBV12-4 with TRBJ1-6; 10 bases are a match to TRBD1. Unmatched junction bases numbered 7, after V lost 5 bases and J lost 6 bases. This CDR3 comprises 16 residues. The CDR3 DNA reads TGTGCCAGCAGTCTGGACAGGGGGAAGGGTAATTCACCCCTCCACTTT. Translating gives CASSLDRGKGNSPLHF.

CDR3 region: CASSPTRTDTDTQYF. The CDR3 coding sequence is TGTGCCAGCAGCCCGACGAGGACAGACACAGATACGCAGTATTTT. The rearrangement links TRBV11-3 to TRBJ2-3; possible D gene TRBD1, 6 bases. In germline, CDR1 is SGHNT, CDR2 YENEEA. With 5 bases removed from V and 2 bases from J, the gap between germline ends came to 14 bases. The CDR3 has 15 residues.

This clonotype has only a few counts. V is TRBV5-1 and J is TRBJ2-5, with D uncertain. CDR1 is SGHRS, CDR2 YFSETQ, per germline. There are 14 residues in the CDR3. Trimming removed 8 bases from V and 5 bases from J, with 19 bases in between. CDR3 in amino acids: CASCRDSNPETQYF. The CDR3 DNA follows: TGCGCCAGTTGTAGAGATTCCAACCCTGAGACCCAGTACTTC.

The V gene is TRBV2, the J gene TRBJ2-1; 10 bases map to TRBD2. The CDR3 runs to 15 residues. Trimming at V came to 8 bases and at J to 6 bases, leaving 10 bases not matched to a gene. From germline, CDR1 is SNHLY and CDR2 FYNNEI. The CDR3 loop reads CASRPQAGGSNEQFF. In DNA, the CDR3 is TGTGCCAGCCGCCCCCAAGCGGGAGGGTCCAATGAGCAGTTCTTC.

The V and J genes are TRBV12-3 or TRBV12-4 and TRBJ1-4; D remains ambiguous. V was shortened by 1 base and J by 8 bases, with 8 bases between the two germline ends. The CDR3 contains 13 residues. Here the CDR3 DNA reads TGTGCCAGCAGTTTAGGGGCGAAGGAAAAACTGTTTTTT. Translating it yields CASSLGAKEKLFF.